The present entry profiles one TCR beta chain with its context. Its antigen is currently unknown. These data belong to a study of shared clonotypes between healthy human individuals. For the study at large: Every donor yielded three CD4 naive, three CD4 memory, two CD8 naive and one CD8 memory plate.

The CDR3 covers 14 residues. CDR1 and CDR2 (germline): ENHRY, SYGVKD. Trimming cost V 2 bases and J 4 bases, with 11 bases left between them. Generated by immunoSEQ multiplex PCR, the TCRdb table keeps only in-frame clones and is missing some. The repertoire consists of a few million clones, with approximately 93% occurring once and the leading ten covering about 0.37%. General study results and limits: Memory subsets had estimated richness that was generally smaller than that of naive subsets. Sharing of clonotypes among donors was expected to vary with sequencing depth.

CD4+ cell separation produced CD45RA+ naive and CD45RA-negative memory subsets. Sequenced sample: naive CD4+ T cells from PBMCs. Subset given: CD45RA+ positively selected. The source is a man younger than 35 in good health. Some clones in this sample may be carry-over from other donors' samples. The chain has TRBV10-3 and TRBJ2-5; perhaps TRBD1 as D (7 bases). The CDR3 region is CAISEGGTVETQYF. CDR3 DNA sequence: TGTGCCATCAGTGAGGGGGGGACAGTAGAGACCCAGTACTTC.